This section outlines one T cell receptor beta chain sequence together with its context. The antigen remains undetermined. Sequencing used immunoSEQ multiplex PCR; TCRdb keeps in-frame clones, though not all of them. Of 45,000 to 65,000 clones in the sample, roughly 87% were seen once. The sample comes from a study of T cell responses to AZD1222 COVID-19 vaccine. Regarding the study as a whole: Recipients of two AZD1222 doses showed rising Spike-specific TCR breadth and depth. Donors in the cohort were predominantly white British and more often female, and clonal diversity was possibly underestimated. Regions 160-218 and 743-854 held dominance among vaccine-associated CD4 TCRs, which spanned spike. Repertoire collection took place solely once the T cell response had peaked.

The sequence was obtained from an adult who received the AZD1222 COVID-19 vaccine. Here the sequenced sample was peripheral blood, taken 28 days after the second AZD1222 dose.

CDR3 bases: TGCAGCGTTGAAGGGGGGGGACTAGCGGCTCTGGCCCAGTACTTC. Its translation: CSVEGGGLAALAQYF. V is TRBV29-1 and J is TRBJ2-5, with 11 bases matching TRBD2. CDR3 length equals 15 residues. V lost 1 base, J lost 9 bases, and 10 bases stayed unmatched. The germline gives CDR1 SQVTM, CDR2 ANQGSEA.